The rows below give T cell receptor beta chains drawn from one sample of a study of blood T cells in healthy people across ages. From the 5' RACE reads, TCRdb called clonotypes with MiXCR, one entry per CDR3 protein. The table includes about 1.8 million distinct CDR3 sequences, around half detected once. The sample consisted of blood. The origin of the receptors is a woman between 35 and 50 years old in good health. Each CDR3 is given with its conserved first and last residue. The order of the fields is clone size, V gene, CDR3 length, J gene, D gene, CDR3 protein, CDR3 DNA. A D gene is named only where the DNA matches it firmly. Clone sizes are given selectively: once, few, many, or a class where the clone is expanded.

abundance: -; v_gene: TRBV28; len: 16; j_gene: TRBJ1-2; d_gene: -; CDR3aa: CASQSLRTAINYGYTF; CDR3nt: TGTGCCAGCCAGAGTTTGAGGACAGCAATTAACTATGGCTACACCTTC
abundance: once; v_gene: TRBV2; len: 15; j_gene: TRBJ2-1; d_gene: -; CDR3aa: CASRRGANACNEQFF; CDR3nt: TGTGCCAGCAGACGGGGGGCGAACGCCTGCAATGAGCAGTTCTTC
abundance: few; v_gene: TRBV12-3/TRBV12-4; len: 15; j_gene: TRBJ2-1; d_gene: TRBD2; CDR3aa: CASRPTSGGKDEQFF; CDR3nt: TGTGCCAGCAGGCCGACTAGCGGGGGGAAAGATGAGCAGTTCTTC
abundance: -; v_gene: TRBV3-1; len: 15; j_gene: TRBJ2-7; d_gene: -; CDR3aa: CASSQGRGGASEQYF; CDR3nt: TGTGCCAGCAGCCAAGGACGTGGGGGGGCCTCCGAGCAGTACTTC
abundance: -; v_gene: TRBV6-6; len: 16; j_gene: TRBJ1-1; d_gene: -; CDR3aa: CASSFAESTTDTEAFF; CDR3nt: TGTGCCAGCAGTTTCGCCGAATCCACCACTGACACTGAAGCTTTCTTT
abundance: -; v_gene: TRBV28; len: 15; j_gene: TRBJ1-4; d_gene: -; CDR3aa: CASSSPGETNEKLFF; CDR3nt: TGTGCCAGCAGTTCCCCTGGGGAAACTAATGAAAAACTGTTTTTT
abundance: few; v_gene: TRBV6-2/TRBV6-3; len: 14; j_gene: TRBJ2-7; d_gene: -; CDR3aa: CASSKSYQGYEQYF; CDR3nt: TGTGCCAGCAGTAAGAGCTACCAGGGGTACGAGCAGTACTTC
abundance: -; v_gene: TRBV28; len: 15; j_gene: TRBJ2-7; d_gene: TRBD1; CDR3aa: CASSPLRDRLYEQYF; CDR3nt: TGTGCCAGCAGTCCACTCCGGGACAGGTTGTACGAGCAGTACTTC
abundance: -; v_gene: TRBV7-9; len: 15; j_gene: TRBJ1-1; d_gene: TRBD1; CDR3aa: CASSSRTGGWTEAFF; CDR3nt: TGTGCCAGCAGCTCCAGGACAGGGGGATGGACTGAAGCTTTCTTT
abundance: once; v_gene: TRBV12-3/TRBV12-4; len: 15; j_gene: TRBJ2-7; d_gene: -; CDR3aa: CTSSLTGSSSYEQYF; CDR3nt: TGTACCAGCAGTTTAACGGGGTCAAGCTCCTACGAGCAGTACTTC
abundance: -; v_gene: TRBV5-5; len: 19; j_gene: TRBJ1-2; d_gene: TRBD1; CDR3aa: CASSFRPGQGARGQYGYTF; CDR3nt: TGTGCCAGCAGCTTCCGGCCGGGACAGGGGGCGCGCGGGCAGTATGGCTACACCTTC
abundance: -; v_gene: TRBV2; len: 17; j_gene: TRBJ2-7; d_gene: -; CDR3aa: CASRILALGGVAYEQYF; CDR3nt: TGTGCCAGCAGGATCCTCGCTCTGGGCGGAGTAGCCTACGAGCAGTACTTC
abundance: -; v_gene: TRBV20-1; len: 14; j_gene: TRBJ1-5; d_gene: TRBD1; CDR3aa: CSAKTGYSNQPQHF; CDR3nt: TGCAGTGCCAAGACAGGGTATAGCAATCAGCCCCAGCATTTT
abundance: -; v_gene: TRBV13; len: 14; j_gene: TRBJ1-4; d_gene: TRBD1; CDR3aa: CASSPGQGVEKLFF; CDR3nt: TGTGCCAGCAGCCCAGGACAGGGGGTCGAAAAACTGTTTTTT
abundance: many; v_gene: TRBV13; len: 15; j_gene: TRBJ2-7; d_gene: -; CDR3aa: CASSLNLDNSYEQYF; CDR3nt: TGTGCCAGCAGCTTAAATCTTGATAACTCCTACGAGCAGTACTTC
abundance: few; v_gene: TRBV29-1; len: 14; j_gene: TRBJ2-1; d_gene: -; CDR3aa: CSVDKGVAYNEQFF; CDR3nt: TGCAGCGTTGACAAGGGGGTTGCCTACAATGAGCAGTTCTTC
abundance: many; v_gene: TRBV4-2; len: 13; j_gene: TRBJ2-5; d_gene: -; CDR3aa: CASSQAGSETQYF; CDR3nt: TGCGCCAGCAGCCAAGCGGGTTCCGAGACCCAGTACTTC